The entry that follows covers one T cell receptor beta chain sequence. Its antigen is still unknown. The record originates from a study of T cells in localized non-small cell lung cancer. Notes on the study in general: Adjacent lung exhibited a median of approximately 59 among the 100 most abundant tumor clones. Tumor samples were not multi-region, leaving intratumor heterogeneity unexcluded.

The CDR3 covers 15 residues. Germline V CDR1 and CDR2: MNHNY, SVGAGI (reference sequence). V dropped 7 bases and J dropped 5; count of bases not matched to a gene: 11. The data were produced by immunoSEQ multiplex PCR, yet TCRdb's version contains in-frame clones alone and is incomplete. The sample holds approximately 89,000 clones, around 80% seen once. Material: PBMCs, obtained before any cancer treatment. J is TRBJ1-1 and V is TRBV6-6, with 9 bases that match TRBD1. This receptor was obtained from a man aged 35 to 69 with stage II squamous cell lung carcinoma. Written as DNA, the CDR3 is TGTGCCAGCAAACACAGGGGGCGCGGGATTACTGAAGCTTTCTTT. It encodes CASKHRGRGITEAFF.